A selection of T cell receptor beta chains follows, all from one sample in a study of blood T cell repertoires in COVID-19. Only in-frame clones appear in the TCRdb table, and some are missing; sequencing was by immunoSEQ multiplex PCR. The table lists around 64,000 clones, around nine tenths of them singletons. The sequenced material came from peripheral blood. The receptors were sampled from a woman aged 18-29 years with acute or convalescent COVID-19. CDR3s include the opening cysteine and the closing phenylalanine or tryptophan. D genes are given only for firm matches. Rows give clone size only sometimes, using once, few, many, or a class for an expanded clone.

J gene	D gene	clone size	V gene	CDR3 protein	CDR3 DNA
TRBJ2-4	.	.	TRBV30	CAWSSVGSGNIQYF	TGTGCCTGGAGTTCCGTTGGTTCGGGAAACATTCAGTACTTC
TRBJ2-3	.	.	TRBV5-8	CASSSLLGTDTQYF	TGTGCCAGCAGCTCACTCCTGGGCACAGATACGCAGTATTTT
TRBJ2-1	.	.	TRBV27	CASSLSDNNEQFF	TGTGCCAGCAGTTTATCGGACAATAATGAGCAGTTCTTC
TRBJ2-3	TRBD1	.	TRBV4-3	CASSQEGSRGPTDTQYF	TGCGCCAGCAGCCAAGAAGGGTCAAGGGGGCCCACAGATACGCAGTATTTT
TRBJ2-1	.	.	TRBV10-3	CAISDPSLARSSYNEQFF	TGTGCCATCAGTGATCCCTCATTAGCGCGAAGCTCCTACAATGAGCAGTTCTTC
TRBJ2-3	.	.	TRBV12-3/TRBV12-4	CASSPSDTQYF	TGTGCCAGCAGTCCCTCAGATACGCAGTATTTT
TRBJ1-1	TRBD1	.	TRBV7-8	CASSLVGDRGNRLF	TGTGCCAGCAGCTTAGTCGGTGACAGGGGGAACCGACTCTTT
TRBJ2-2	TRBD1	.	TRBV6-2/TRBV6-3	CASSYSTGGAGGELFF	TGTGCCAGCAGTTACTCGACAGGGGGCGCGGGCGGGGAGCTGTTTTTT
TRBJ1-2	.	.	TRBV23-1	CASRDRQAPSDLNYGYTF	TGCGCCAGCAGGGACCGACAGGCGCCCTCAGATCTTAACTATGGCTACACCTTC
TRBJ2-3	TRBD2	once	TRBV4-3	CASSSGLAGGTDTQYF	TGCGCCAGCAGCTCGGGACTAGCGGGAGGCACAGATACGCAGTATTTT
TRBJ1-2	TRBD1	once	TRBV7-9	CASSLVPDRGYGYTF	TGTGCCAGCAGCTTAGTTCCGGACAGGGGCTATGGCTACACCTTC
TRBJ1-2	.	once	TRBV7-8	CASSLGPGLGYGYTF	TGTGCCAGCAGCTTAGGTCCAGGGCTGGGCTATGGCTACACCTTC
TRBJ1-1	.	.	TRBV28	CASAFGTLNTEAFF	TGTGCCAGCGCGTTCGGGACACTGAACACTGAAGCTTTCTTT
TRBJ1-5	.	few	TRBV4-2	CASSQVAFTSSPNRGLPQHF	TGTGCCAGCAGCCAAGTTGCCTTCACCTCCAGTCCTAACCGAGGCCTGCCCCAGCATTTT
TRBJ2-7	TRBD2	.	TRBV28	CASSEGTSGRAYEQYF	TGTGCCAGCAGTGAAGGGACTAGCGGGAGGGCCTACGAGCAGTACTTC
TRBJ1-1	TRBD1	.	TRBV6-5	CASRMGQTMNTEAFF	TGTGCCAGCAGAATGGGACAGACAATGAACACTGAAGCTTTCTTT
TRBJ2-2	TRBD1	few	TRBV19	CASSSRDRYTGELFF	TGTGCCAGTAGTTCCCGGGACAGATACACCGGGGAGCTGTTTTTT
TRBJ1-1	.	.	TRBV28	CASSPPGGDMAFF	TGTGCCAGCAGCCCACCGGGTGGGGACATGGCTTTCTTT
TRBJ2-2	.	.	TRBV28	CASRGDGELFF	TGTGCCAGCAGGGGAGACGGGGAGCTGTTTTTT
TRBJ2-1	TRBD2	.	TRBV5-6	CASSLASGGVYNEQFF	TGTGCCAGCAGCTTAGCTAGCGGGGGGGTCTACAATGAGCAGTTCTTC
TRBJ1-1	TRBD1	.	TRBV7-6	CASSLVTGGMNTEAFF	TGTGCCAGCAGCTTAGTTACAGGGGGAATGAACACTGAAGCTTTCTTT
TRBJ2-5	TRBD2	.	TRBV5-8	CASSLKTSGFQETQYF	TGTGCCAGCAGCTTGAAGACTAGCGGGTTCCAAGAGACCCAGTACTTC